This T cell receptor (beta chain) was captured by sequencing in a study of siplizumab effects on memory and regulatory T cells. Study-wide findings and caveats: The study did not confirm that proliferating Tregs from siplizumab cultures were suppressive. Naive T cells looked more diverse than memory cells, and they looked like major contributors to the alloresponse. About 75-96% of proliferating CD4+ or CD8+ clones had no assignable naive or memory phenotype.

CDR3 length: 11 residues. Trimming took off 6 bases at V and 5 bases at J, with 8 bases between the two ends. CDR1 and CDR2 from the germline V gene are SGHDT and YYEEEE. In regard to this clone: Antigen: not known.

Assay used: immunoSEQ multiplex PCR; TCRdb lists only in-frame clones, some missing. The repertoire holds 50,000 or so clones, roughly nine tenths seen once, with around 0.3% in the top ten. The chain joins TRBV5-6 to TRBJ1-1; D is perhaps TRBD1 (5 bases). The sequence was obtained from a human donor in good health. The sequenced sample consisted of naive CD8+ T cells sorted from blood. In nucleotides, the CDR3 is TGTGCCAGCACCAAGGGGACTGAAGCTTTCTTT. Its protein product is CASTKGTEAFF.